The sequence of this TCR beta chain was determined in a study of response to subunit inactivated influenza vaccine. Overall study results and limits: T cells newly recruited by each seasonal influenza vaccination are few, the authors suggested.

This clonotype appeared a few times. Its antigen is still unknown. The CDR3 covers 17 residues. The germline V gene has CDR1 MNHEY and CDR2 SMNVEV (reference sequence). Trimming left V 1 base short and J 4 bases short, with 16 bases between. In TCRdb, the RT-PCR reads were re-called with MiXCR into one record per CDR3 protein. The data contain around 190,000 distinct CDR3 sequences, 13% to 15% of them seen just once; the ten biggest clones take up 26%. The clonotype was recovered from a man aged 50 to 60 who received an inactivated influenza vaccine. The J gene is TRBJ2-2, the V gene TRBV27; a weak D match, TRBD2 (7 bases). Sequencing was performed on CD8+ T cells sorted from PBMCs, taken roughly 5 days after vaccination. The CDR3 loop is CASSLWGAGESTGELFF. The CDR3 DNA reads TGTGCCAGCAGTTTATGGGGGGCGGGAGAGAGCACCGGGGAGCTGTTTTTT.